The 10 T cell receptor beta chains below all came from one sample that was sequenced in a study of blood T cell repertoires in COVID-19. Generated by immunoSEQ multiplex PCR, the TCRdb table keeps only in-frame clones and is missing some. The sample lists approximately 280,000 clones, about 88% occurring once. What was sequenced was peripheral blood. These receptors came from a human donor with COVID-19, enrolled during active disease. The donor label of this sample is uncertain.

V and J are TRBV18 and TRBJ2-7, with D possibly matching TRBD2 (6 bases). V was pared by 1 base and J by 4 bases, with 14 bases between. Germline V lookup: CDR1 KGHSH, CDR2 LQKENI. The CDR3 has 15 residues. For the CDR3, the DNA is TGTGCCAGCTCACCACAGGGCCGGGGGTGGTACGAGCAGTACTTC. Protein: CASSPQGRGWYEQYF. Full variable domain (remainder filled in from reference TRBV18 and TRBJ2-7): NAGVMQNPRHLVRRRGQEARLRCSPMKGHSHVYWYRQLPEEGLKFMVYLQKENIIDESGMPKERFSAEFPKEGPSILRIQQVVRGDSAAYFCASSPQGRGWYEQYFGPGTRLTVT.

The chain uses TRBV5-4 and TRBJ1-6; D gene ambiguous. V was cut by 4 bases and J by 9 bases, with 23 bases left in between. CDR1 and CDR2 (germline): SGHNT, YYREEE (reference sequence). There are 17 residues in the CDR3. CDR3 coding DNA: TGTGCCAGCAGCCCGGACGGTGGAGGCGTCCGTCGTTCACCCCTCCACTTT. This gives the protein CASSPDGGGVRRSPLHF.

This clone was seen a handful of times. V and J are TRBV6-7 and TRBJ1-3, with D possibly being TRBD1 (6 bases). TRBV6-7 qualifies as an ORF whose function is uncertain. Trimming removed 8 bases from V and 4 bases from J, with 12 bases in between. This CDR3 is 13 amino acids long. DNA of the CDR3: TGTGCCAGCTGGGGGCAGGCCGGAAACACCATATATTTT. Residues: CASWGQAGNTIYF.

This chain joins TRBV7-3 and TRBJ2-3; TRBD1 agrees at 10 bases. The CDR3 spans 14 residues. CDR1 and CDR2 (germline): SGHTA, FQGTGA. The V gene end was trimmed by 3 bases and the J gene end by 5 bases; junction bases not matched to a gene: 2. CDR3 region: CASSFGQGGDTQYF. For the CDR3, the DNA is TGTGCCAGCAGCTTTGGACAGGGGGGAGATACGCAGTATTTT.

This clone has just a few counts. The CDR3 here is CASSQQGGDTQYF. The CDR3 bases are TGTGCCAGCAGCCAACAAGGAGGAGATACGCAGTATTTT. The chain combines TRBV4-2 with TRBJ2-3; possibly TRBD2 for D (5 bases). Germline loops: CDR1 LGHNA, CDR2 YNFKEQ. Between the trimmed V and J ends, which lost 2 bases and 5 bases, there was a span of 8 bases. The CDR3 is 13 residues long.

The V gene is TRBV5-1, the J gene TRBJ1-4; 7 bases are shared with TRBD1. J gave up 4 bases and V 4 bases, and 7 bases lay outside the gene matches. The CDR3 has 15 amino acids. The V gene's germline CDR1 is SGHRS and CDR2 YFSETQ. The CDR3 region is CASSPPGQSNEKLFF. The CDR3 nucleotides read TGCGCCAGCAGCCCCCCGGGACAGAGTAATGAAAAACTGTTTTTT. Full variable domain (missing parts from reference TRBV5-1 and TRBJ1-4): KAGVTQTPRYLIKTRGQQVTLSCSPISGHRSVSWYQQTPGQGLQFLFEYFSETQRNKGNFPGRFSGRQFSNSRSEMNVSTLELGDSALYLCASSPPGQSNEKLFFGSGTQLSVL.

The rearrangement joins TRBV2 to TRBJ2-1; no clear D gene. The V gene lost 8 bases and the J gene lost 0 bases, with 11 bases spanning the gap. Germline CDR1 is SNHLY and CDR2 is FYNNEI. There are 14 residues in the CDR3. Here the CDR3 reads CASQQPRSYNEQFF. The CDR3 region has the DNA TGTGCCAGCCAACAGCCCCGCTCCTACAATGAGCAGTTCTTC.

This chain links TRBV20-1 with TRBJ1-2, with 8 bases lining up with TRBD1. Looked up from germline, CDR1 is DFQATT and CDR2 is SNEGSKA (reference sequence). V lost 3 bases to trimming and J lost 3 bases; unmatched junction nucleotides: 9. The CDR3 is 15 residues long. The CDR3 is CSASSPQGAYYGYTF. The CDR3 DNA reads TGCAGTGCTAGTTCTCCCCAGGGGGCCTACTATGGCTACACCTTC.

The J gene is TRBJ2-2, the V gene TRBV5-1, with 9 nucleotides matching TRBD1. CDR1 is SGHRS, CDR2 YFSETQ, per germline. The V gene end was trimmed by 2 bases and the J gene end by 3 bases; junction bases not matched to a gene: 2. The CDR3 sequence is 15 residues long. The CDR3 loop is CASSLQGADTGELFF. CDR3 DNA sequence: TGCGCCAGCAGCTTACAGGGGGCGGACACCGGGGAGCTGTTTTTT.

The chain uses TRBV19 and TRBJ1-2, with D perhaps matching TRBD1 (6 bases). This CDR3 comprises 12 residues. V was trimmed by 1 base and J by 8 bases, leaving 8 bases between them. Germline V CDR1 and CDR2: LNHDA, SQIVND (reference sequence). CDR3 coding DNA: TGTGCCAGTAGTATAGGACAGGCCGGCTACACCTTC. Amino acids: CASSIGQAGYTF.